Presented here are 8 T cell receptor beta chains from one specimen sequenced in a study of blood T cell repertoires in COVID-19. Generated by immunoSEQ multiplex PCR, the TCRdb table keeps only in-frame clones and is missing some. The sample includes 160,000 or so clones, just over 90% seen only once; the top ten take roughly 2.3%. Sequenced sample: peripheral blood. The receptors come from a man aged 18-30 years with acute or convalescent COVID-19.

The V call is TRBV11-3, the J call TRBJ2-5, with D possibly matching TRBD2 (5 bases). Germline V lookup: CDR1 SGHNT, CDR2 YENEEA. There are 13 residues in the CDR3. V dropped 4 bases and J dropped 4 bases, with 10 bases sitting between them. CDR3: CASSSHRGETQYF. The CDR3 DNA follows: TGTGCCAGCAGCTCACACCGGGGAGAGACCCAGTACTTC.

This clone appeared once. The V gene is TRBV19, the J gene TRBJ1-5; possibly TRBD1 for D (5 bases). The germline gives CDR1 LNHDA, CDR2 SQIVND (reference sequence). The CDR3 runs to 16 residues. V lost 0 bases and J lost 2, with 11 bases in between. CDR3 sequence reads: CASSIDRVVGNQPQHF. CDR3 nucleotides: TGTGCCAGTAGTATAGACAGGGTAGTAGGCAATCAGCCCCAGCATTTT.

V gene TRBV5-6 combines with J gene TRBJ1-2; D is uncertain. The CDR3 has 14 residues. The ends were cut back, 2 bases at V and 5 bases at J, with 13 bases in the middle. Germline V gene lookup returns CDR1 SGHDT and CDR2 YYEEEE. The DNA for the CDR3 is TGTGCCAGCAGCTTCGCAGGCAGCACGTATGGCTACACCTTC. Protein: CASSFAGSTYGYTF.

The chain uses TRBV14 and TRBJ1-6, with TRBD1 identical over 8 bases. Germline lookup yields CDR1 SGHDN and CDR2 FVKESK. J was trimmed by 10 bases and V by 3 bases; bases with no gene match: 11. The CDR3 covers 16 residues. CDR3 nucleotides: TGTGCCAGCAGCCAGGCGACCGGGACAGGACGATCACCCCTCCACTTT. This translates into CASSQATGTGRSPLHF.

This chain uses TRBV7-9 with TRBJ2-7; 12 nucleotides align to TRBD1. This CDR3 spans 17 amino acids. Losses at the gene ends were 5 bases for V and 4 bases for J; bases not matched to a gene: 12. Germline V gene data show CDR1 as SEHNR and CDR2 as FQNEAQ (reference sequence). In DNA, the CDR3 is TGTGCCAGCAGCCTACCGGGACAGGGGGCTTTTTTTTACGAGCAGTACTTC. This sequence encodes CASSLPGQGAFFYEQYF.

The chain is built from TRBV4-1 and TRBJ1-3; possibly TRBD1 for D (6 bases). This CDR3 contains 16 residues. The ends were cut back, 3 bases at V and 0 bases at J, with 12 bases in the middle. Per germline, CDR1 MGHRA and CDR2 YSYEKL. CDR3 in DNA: TGCGCCAGCAGCCAGCCTACAGGGTCCTCTGGAAACACCATATATTTT. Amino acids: CASSQPTGSSGNTIYF.

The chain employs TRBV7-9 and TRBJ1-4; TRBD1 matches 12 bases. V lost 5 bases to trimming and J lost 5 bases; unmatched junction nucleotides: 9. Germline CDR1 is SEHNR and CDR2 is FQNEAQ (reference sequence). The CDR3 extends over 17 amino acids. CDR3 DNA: TGTGCCAGCAGCCCCGGGACAGGGGGCTTTAGGAATGAAAAACTGTTTTTT. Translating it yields CASSPGTGGFRNEKLFF.

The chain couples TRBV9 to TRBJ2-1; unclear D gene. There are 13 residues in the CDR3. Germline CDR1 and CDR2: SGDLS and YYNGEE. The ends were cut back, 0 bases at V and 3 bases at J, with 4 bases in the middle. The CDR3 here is CASSVANYNEQFF. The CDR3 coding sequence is TGTGCCAGCAGCGTAGCTAACTACAATGAGCAGTTCTTC.